This TCR beta chain was recovered during a study of T cell repertoires in cytomegalovirus infection. The overall study: In the study, CMV epitopes included recently identified HLA-C-restricted and well-studied HLA-B-restricted ones. CMV infection plus the matching HLA type was flagged by public TCR beta signatures. Study-level results: Summed frequency of public TCR beta families distinguished CMV carriers with the relevant HLA. HLA-C-restricted, CMV-specific TCR beta clonotypes were dominant ex vivo.

Concerning this clonotype: What it recognizes is unknown.

The germline V gene encodes CDR1 MNHNY and CDR2 SVGAGI (reference sequence). The CDR3 sequence is 17 residues long. Trimming took 0 bases from V and 0 from J, leaving 14 bases between them. TCRdb called the reads again in MiXCR, with one record for every CDR3 protein. The sample lists 600,000 to 700,000 distinct CDR3 sequences, roughly 33% occurring once. The sequenced sample was cultured PBMCs, obtained from culture after CMV antigen stimulation. This sequence was found in a human donor in good health (CMV status not recorded). Some clones in this sample may be carry-over from other donors' samples. V and J are TRBV6-6 and TRBJ1-2, with D maybe TRBD1 (6 bases). DNA for the CDR3: TGTGCCAGCAGTTACTCGGCAGGGGACCTCGCTAACTATGGCTACACCTTC. It codes for CASSYSAGDLANYGYTF.